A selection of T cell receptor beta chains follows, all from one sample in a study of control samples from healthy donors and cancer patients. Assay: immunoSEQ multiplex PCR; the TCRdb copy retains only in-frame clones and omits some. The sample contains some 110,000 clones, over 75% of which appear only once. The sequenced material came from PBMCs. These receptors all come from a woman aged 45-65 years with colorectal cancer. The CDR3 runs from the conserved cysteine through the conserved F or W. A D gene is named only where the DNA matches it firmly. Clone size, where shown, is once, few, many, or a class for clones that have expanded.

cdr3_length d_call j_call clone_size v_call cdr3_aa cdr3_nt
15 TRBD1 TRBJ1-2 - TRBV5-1 CASSTETGGRSGYTF TGCGCCAGCAGCACGGAAACAGGGGGGCGTAGTGGCTACACCTTC
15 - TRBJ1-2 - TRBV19 CASSIGGAENYGYTF TGTGCCAGTAGTATTGGAGGGGCTGAAAACTATGGCTACACCTTC
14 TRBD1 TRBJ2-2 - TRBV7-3 CASSQRTGVGELFF TGTGCCAGCAGCCAAAGGACAGGGGTCGGGGAGCTGTTTTTT
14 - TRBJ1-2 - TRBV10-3 CAITADRPNYGYTF TGTGCCATCACCGCAGACAGGCCAAACTATGGCTACACCTTC
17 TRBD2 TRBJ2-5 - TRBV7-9 CASSPYSSGGYEETQYF TGTGCCAGCAGCCCATACTCTAGCGGGGGATATGAAGAGACCCAGTACTTC
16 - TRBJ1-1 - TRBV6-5 CASSYSRAGVDTEAFF TGTGCCAGCAGTTACTCCCGGGCCGGAGTGGACACTGAAGCTTTCTTT
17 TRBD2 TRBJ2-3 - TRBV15 CATSREVSGGAPDTQYF TGTGCCACCAGCAGAGAGGTCAGCGGGGGGGCTCCAGATACGCAGTATTTT
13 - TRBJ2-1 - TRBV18 CASSPVAGHEQFF TGTGCCAGCTCACCAGTTGCAGGGCATGAGCAGTTCTTC
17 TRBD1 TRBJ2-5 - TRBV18 CASSPPGTGIFEGTQYF TGTGCCAGCTCACCACCGGGGACAGGGATCTTCGAAGGGACCCAGTACTTC
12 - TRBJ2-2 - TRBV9 CASSVATGELFF TGTGCCAGCAGCGTAGCTACCGGGGAGCTGTTTTTT
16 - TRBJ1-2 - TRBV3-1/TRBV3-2 CASSTWGFKANYGYTF TGTGCCAGCAGCACCTGGGGCTTCAAAGCTAACTATGGCTACACCTTC
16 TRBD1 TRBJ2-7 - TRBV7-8 CASSWKTGTGVNEQYF TGTGCCAGCAGCTGGAAAACCGGGACAGGGGTGAACGAGCAGTACTTC
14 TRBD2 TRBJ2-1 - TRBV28 CACSGGSFYYAQFF TGTGCCTGCAGCGGCGGGAGTTTTTATTACGCCCAGTTCTTC
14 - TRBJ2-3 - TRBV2 CASMFRQPTDTQYF TGTGCCAGCATGTTCAGGCAACCCACAGATACGCAGTATTTT
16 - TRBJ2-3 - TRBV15 CATSRSQGQGADTQYF TGTGCCACCAGCAGATCCCAAGGGCAGGGTGCAGATACGCAGTATTTT
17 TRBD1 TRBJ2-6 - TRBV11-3 CASSPGTGARGANVLTF TGTGCCAGCAGCCCGGGGACAGGGGCAAGGGGGGCCAACGTCCTGACTTTC
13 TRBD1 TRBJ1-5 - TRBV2 CASSAGQTPPQHF TGTGCCAGCAGTGCGGGACAGACCCCGCCCCAGCATTTT
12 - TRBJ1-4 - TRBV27 CASSKGSEKLFF TGTGCCAGCAGTAAAGGAAGTGAAAAACTGTTTTTT
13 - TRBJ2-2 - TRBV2 CASSYVVTGELFF TGTGCCAGCAGTTACGTGGTGACCGGGGAGCTGTTTTTT
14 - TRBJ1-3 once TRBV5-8 CASSPWESGNTIYF TGTGCCAGCAGCCCGTGGGAATCCGGAAACACCATATATTTT
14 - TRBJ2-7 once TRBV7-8 CASSRSGVLHEQYF TGTGCCAGCAGCCGCTCAGGGGTCCTCCACGAGCAGTACTTC
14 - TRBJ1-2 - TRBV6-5 CASSPGTGPYGYTF TGTGCCAGCAGTCCGGGGACGGGACCCTATGGCTACACCTTC
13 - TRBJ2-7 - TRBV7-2 CASSGQISYEQYF TGTGCCAGCAGCGGGCAGATCTCCTACGAGCAGTACTTC
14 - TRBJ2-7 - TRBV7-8 CASIPSRGSGEQYF TGTGCCTCCATACCATCGAGAGGGTCGGGCGAGCAGTACTTC
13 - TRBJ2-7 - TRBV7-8 CASSLGPGREQYF TGTGCCAGCAGCTTAGGCCCAGGCCGAGAGCAGTACTTC
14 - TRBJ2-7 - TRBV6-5 CASRTGPNSYEQYF TGTGCCAGCAGAACAGGGCCTAACTCCTACGAGCAGTACTTC
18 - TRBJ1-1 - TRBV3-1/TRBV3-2 CASSQAPWRAGLATEAFF TGTGCCAGCAGCCAGGCACCGTGGAGGGCCGGACTGGCCACTGAAGCTTTCTTT
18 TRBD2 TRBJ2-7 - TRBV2 CASSSRTSGGDRVYEQYF TGTGCCAGCAGTAGTCGGACTAGCGGGGGGGATAGGGTTTACGAGCAGTACTTC
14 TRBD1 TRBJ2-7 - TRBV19 CASSPGTASLEQYF TGTGCCAGTAGTCCCGGGACAGCCTCTCTCGAGCAGTACTTC
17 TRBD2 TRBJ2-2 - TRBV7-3 CASSFGRTTGGTGELFF TGTGCCAGCAGCTTTGGGCGGACTACCGGGGGGACCGGGGAGCTGTTTTTT
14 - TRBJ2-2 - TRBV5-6 CASSLGVNTGELFF TGTGCCAGCAGCTTGGGCGTGAACACCGGGGAGCTGTTTTTT
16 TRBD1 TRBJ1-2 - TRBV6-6 CASSYGTGAPNYGYTF TGTGCCAGCAGTTACGGGACAGGGGCACCTAACTATGGCTACACCTTC
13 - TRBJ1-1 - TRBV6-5 CASSRSGNTEAFF TGTGCCAGCAGTAGGTCTGGGAACACTGAAGCTTTCTTT
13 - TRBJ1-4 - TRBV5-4 CASSFTMGEKLFF TGTGCCAGCAGCTTTACCATGGGAGAAAAACTGTTTTTT
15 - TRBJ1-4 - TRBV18 CASSPIREFNEKLFF TGTGCCAGCTCACCAATACGGGAGTTTAATGAAAAACTGTTTTTT
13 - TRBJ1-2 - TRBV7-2 CASSLAGYRGYTF TGTGCCAGCAGCTTAGCGGGTTATCGTGGCTACACCTTC
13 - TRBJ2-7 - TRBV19 CASSNAHSGEQYF TGTGCCAGTAGTAACGCACACTCGGGGGAGCAGTACTTC
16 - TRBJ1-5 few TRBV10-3 CAISESRGPQDQPQHF TGTGCCATCAGTGAGTCGCGGGGGCCCCAGGATCAGCCCCAGCATTTT
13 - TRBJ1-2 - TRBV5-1 CASSLDENYGYTF TGCGCCAGCAGCTTGGACGAAAACTATGGCTACACCTTC
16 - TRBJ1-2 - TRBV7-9 CASSSPPGTLVDGYTF TGTGCCAGCAGCTCCCCCCCGGGGACTTTAGTGGATGGCTACACCTTC
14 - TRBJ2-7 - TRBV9 CASSVGSGYYEQYF TGTGCCAGCAGCGTAGGTTCGGGTTACTACGAGCAGTACTTC
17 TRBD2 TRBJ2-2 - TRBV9 CASSARTSGRNTGELFF TGTGCCAGCAGCGCCCGGACTAGCGGGAGAAACACCGGGGAGCTGTTTTTT
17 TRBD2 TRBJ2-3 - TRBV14 CASSRWTSGGSTDTQYF TGTGCCAGCAGCCGATGGACTAGCGGGGGGAGCACAGATACGCAGTATTTT
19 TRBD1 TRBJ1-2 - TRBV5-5 CASSRSSGIGNRGAGGYTF TGTGCCAGCAGTCGTTCTTCAGGGATAGGGAACAGGGGCGCTGGTGGCTACACCTTC